This record covers a single T cell receptor beta chain. As yet, its antigen is unknown. For the second PCR, which ran for about 6 to 12 cycles, a sample-barcoded 5' primer and a J-beta primer mix were used. Researchers report that each sample yielded at least 3 million CDR3-containing paired-end reads. TCRdb recomputed calls from the 5' RACE reads with MiXCR, one row per CDR3 protein. The sample lists about 400,000 distinct CDR3 sequences, about 49% occurring once. V dropped 0 bases and J dropped 3 bases, with 9 bases sitting between them. Germline V lookup: CDR1 SGHVS, CDR2 FQNEAQ. This CDR3 has 14 residues. This sample was included in a study of blood T cells in healthy people across ages. Study observations and caveats: Unsorted PBMC material precluded a definitive naive versus antigen-experienced comparison. Samples with more naive T cells showed higher observed beta diversity.

The specimen was blood. The origin of this receptor is a man aged 55 to 70 in good health. The chain combines TRBV7-8 with TRBJ2-7; TRBD1 is a possible D gene (6 bases). The CDR3 loop reads CASSLARGNYEQYF. The CDR3 nucleotides are TGTGCCAGCAGCTTAGCGAGGGGGAACTACGAGCAGTACTTC.